These 14 T cell receptor beta chains originate from one sample sequenced in a study of breast tumors, draining lymph nodes, adjacent tissues. A single record per CDR3 protein comes from TCRdb applying MiXCR to the multiplex PCR reads. The profile covers about 19,000 distinct CDR3 sequences, with about 45% appearing a single time and approximately 18% taken by the ten largest. Sample: breast tumor tissue. These receptors all come from a female donor with breast cancer. Some clones in this sample may be carry-over from other donors' samples.

This clonotype was seen once. A much bigger clone sits one base away, suggesting this may be a read error. V usage is TRBV10-3 and J usage is TRBJ1-1; D may be TRBD1 (5 bases). Deletions cut 6 bases from V and 7 bases from J, with 21 bases between. From germline, CDR1 is ENHRY and CDR2 SYGVKD. This CDR3 has 15 residues. DNA for the CDR3: TGTGCCATCAGGGCCTCGCCAGGGCCTCTGAGTGAAGCTTTCTTT. This gives the protein CAIRASPGPLSEAFF.

Turning to this clonotype: A junction end diverges from the germline sequence, so it may reflect a read error. The V and J genes are TRBV3-1 and TRBJ2-1, with TRBD2 as a possible D gene (5 bases). CDR1 and CDR2 (germline): LGHDT, YNNKEL (reference sequence). The length of the CDR3 is 11 residues. The CDR3 loop reads CASSQRGGQFF. In DNA, the CDR3 is TGCGCCAGCAGCCAACGGGGTGGGCAGTTCTTC.

This clonotype was seen at least ten times. With a much larger clone just one base away, this may be a read error. The rearrangement joins TRBV20-1 to TRBJ2-7; 12 positions agree with TRBD2. Per the germline V gene, CDR1 is DFQATT and CDR2 is SNEGSKA (reference sequence). The CDR3 runs to 14 residues. Germline trimming cut 5 bases from V and 6 bases from J; bases unmatched to any gene: 8. CDR3: CSARTSGKGSEQYF. CDR3 nucleotide sequence: TGCAGTGCTCGGACTAGCGGGAAAGGCTCCGAGCAGTACTTC.

This chain links TRBV20-1 with TRBJ2-3, with 9 bases identical to TRBD2. The CDR3 has 13 amino acids. CDR1 is DFQATT, CDR2 SNEGSKA, per germline (reference sequence). V gave up 5 bases and J gave up 4 bases; unmatched junction bases: 4. Here the CDR3 reads CSAHRTSADTQYF. The CDR3 nucleotides read TGCAGTGCTCACCGGACTAGCGCAGATACGCAGTATTTT.

The table lists this clonotype with many counts. This could be a read error, since a much larger clone is one nucleotide away. The rearrangement links TRBV5-6 to TRBJ2-7, with D hard to call. The germline CDR1 and CDR2 sequences are SGHDT and YYEEEE. CDR3 length: 14 residues. With 1 base removed from V and 4 bases from J, the gap between germline ends came to 12 bases. CDR3 bases: TGTGCCAGCAGCTTGTGGAACGCCAGGTACGAGCAGTACTTC. This encodes CASSLWNARYEQYF.

By share, this clonotype ranks as medium-sized. The gene calls are TRBV11-3 and TRBJ2-5; D gene ambiguous. CDR3 length equals 14 residues. V lost 1 base and J lost 2, with 8 bases in between. The germline gives CDR1 SGHNT, CDR2 YENEEA. CDR3 in DNA: TGTGCCAGCAGCTTAGCTGGACGGCAAGAGACCCAGTACTTC. It codes for CASSLAGRQETQYF.

V usage is TRBV7-8 and J usage is TRBJ2-3, with TRBD1 as a possible D gene (5 bases). Germline V lookup: CDR1 SGHVS, CDR2 FQNEAQ. Trimming pared 1 base from V and 6 bases from J, leaving 11 bases between. The CDR3 has 14 amino acids. In DNA form, the CDR3 reads TGTGCCAGCAGCTTAGAACCAGGGCGGGATACGCAGTATTTT. Translation: CASSLEPGRDTQYF.

The chain carries TRBV29-1 and TRBJ1-1; 9 bases line up with TRBD1. Germline V gene data show CDR1 as SQVTM and CDR2 as ANQGSEA. V lost 5 bases to trimming and J lost 3 bases; unmatched junction nucleotides: 4. CDR3 length: 13 amino acids. CDR3 DNA: TGCAGCGTTTTCAGGACAGGGGACACTGAAGCTTTCTTT. Its translation is CSVFRTGDTEAFF.

V is TRBV2 and J is TRBJ1-4; D is perhaps TRBD1 (5 bases). Germline V gene data show CDR1 as SNHLY and CDR2 as FYNNEI. The CDR3 has 15 residues. V lost 3 bases and J 8 bases, leaving 16 bases between the germline ends. CDR3 residues: CASSDSGGGREKLFF. In DNA, the CDR3 is TGTGCCAGCAGTGACTCGGGGGGTGGTCGGGAAAAACTGTTTTTT. The full variable domain, with the rest looked up from reference TRBV2 and TRBJ1-4, is EPEVTQTPSHQVTQMGQEVILRCVPISNHLYFYWYRQILGQKVEFLVSFYNNEISEKSEIFDDQFSVERPDGSNFTLKIRSTKLEDSAMYFCASSDSGGGREKLFFGSGTQLSVL.

CDR3 DNA: TGTGCCAGCAGCCAAGGGGGACCAGCGAACAATGAGCAGTTCTTC. Protein sequence: CASSQGGPANNEQFF. The J gene is TRBJ2-1, the V gene TRBV3-1; the D call may be TRBD1 or TRBD2 (5 bases each). Trimming took off 1 base at V and 5 bases at J, with 12 bases between the two ends. Germline V gene sequence: CDR1 LGHDT, CDR2 YNNKEL (reference sequence). CDR3 length equals 15 residues.

The chain joins TRBV29-1 to TRBJ2-3; 11 bases map to TRBD1. Germline loops: CDR1 SQVTM, CDR2 ANQGSEA. V trimming: 4 bases; J trimming: 1 base; junction bases outside the gene matches: 13. The CDR3 is made up of 18 amino acids. The CDR3 protein is CSVVGQGAYRGGTDTQYF. The CDR3 DNA reads as TGCAGCGTTGTTGGACAGGGGGCCTACCGAGGGGGCACAGATACGCAGTATTTT.

This clonotype came up many times. This clone may be a read error of a much larger clone one base away. The CDR3 reads CASTPVGFHYGYTF. The DNA of the CDR3 is TGTGCCAGTACTCCTGTGGGGTTTCACTATGGCTACACCTTC. V gene TRBV6-1 combines with J gene TRBJ1-2; no reliable D call. The V gene lost 9 bases and the J gene lost 3 bases, with 17 bases spanning the gap. Germline V gene data show CDR1 as MNHNS and CDR2 as SASEGT. The CDR3 length is 14 residues.

This clonotype was detected ten times or more. This sequence joins TRBV20-1 and TRBJ2-7; 10 nucleotides match TRBD2. CDR3 length: 15 residues. Germline V gives CDR1 DFQATT, CDR2 SNEGSKA (reference sequence). J lost 3 bases, V lost 3 bases, and 8 bases had no gene match. The CDR3 sequence is CSARASGSPRYEQYF. In nucleotides, the CDR3 is TGCAGTGCTAGGGCTAGCGGGAGCCCCCGCTACGAGCAGTACTTC.

About this clonotype: Relative to the germline gene, one junction end is altered; a read error may explain this. The V call is TRBV7-9, the J call TRBJ2-2; tentatively, D is TRBD2 (6 bases). In germline, CDR1 is SEHNR, CDR2 FQNEAQ (reference sequence). The CDR3 totals 13 residues. CDR3 DNA: TGTGCCAGCAGCCTCAGAGGGGACGGGGAGGTGTTTTTT. It encodes CASSLRGDGEVFF.